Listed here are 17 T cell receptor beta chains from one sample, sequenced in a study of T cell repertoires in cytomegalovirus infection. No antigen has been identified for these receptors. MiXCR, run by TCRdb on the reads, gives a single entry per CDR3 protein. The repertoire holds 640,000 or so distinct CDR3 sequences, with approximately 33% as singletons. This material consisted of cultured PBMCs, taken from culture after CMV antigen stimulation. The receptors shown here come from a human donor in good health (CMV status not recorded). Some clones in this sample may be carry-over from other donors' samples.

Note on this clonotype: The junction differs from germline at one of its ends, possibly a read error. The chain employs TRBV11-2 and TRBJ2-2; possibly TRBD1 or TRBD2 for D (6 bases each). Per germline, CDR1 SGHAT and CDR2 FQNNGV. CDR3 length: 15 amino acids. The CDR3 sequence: CASSWRRGDTGGLFF. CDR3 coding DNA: TGTGCCAGCAGTTGGCGCAGGGGCGACACCGGGGGGCTGTTTTTT.

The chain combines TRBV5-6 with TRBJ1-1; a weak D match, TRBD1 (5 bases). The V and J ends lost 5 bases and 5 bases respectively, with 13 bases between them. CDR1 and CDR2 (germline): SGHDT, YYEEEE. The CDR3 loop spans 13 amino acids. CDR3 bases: TGTGCCAGCAGGGCAGGGATGGGAACTGAAGCTTTCTTT. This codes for CASRAGMGTEAFF.

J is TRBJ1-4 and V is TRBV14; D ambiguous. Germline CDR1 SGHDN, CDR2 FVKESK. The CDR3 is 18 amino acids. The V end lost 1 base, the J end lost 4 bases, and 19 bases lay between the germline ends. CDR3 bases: TGTGCCAGCAGCCAAGGACTTAAACCCGGAGGGTTTAATGAAAAACTGTTTTTT. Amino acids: CASSQGLKPGGFNEKLFF.

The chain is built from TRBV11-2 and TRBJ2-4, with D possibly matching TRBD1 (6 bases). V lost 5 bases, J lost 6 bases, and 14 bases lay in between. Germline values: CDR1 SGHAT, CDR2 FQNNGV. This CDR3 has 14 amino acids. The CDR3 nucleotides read TGTGCCAGCAGCCGGACAGCATCCTCAAACATTCAGTACTTC. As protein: CASSRTASSNIQYF.

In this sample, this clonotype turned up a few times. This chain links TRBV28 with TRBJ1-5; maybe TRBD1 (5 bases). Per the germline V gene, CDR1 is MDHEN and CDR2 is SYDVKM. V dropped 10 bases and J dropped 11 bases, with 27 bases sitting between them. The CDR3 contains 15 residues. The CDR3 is CATRGGGSGLKAQHF. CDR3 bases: TGTGCCACTCGCGGGGGAGGGTCCGGGTTGAAGGCCCAGCATTTT.

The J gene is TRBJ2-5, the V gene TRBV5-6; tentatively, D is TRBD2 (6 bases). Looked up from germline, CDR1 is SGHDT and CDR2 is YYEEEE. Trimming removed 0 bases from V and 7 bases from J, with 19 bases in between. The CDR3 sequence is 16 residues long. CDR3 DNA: TGTGCCAGCAGCTTGGCCCTTGACGGGGGATTCGGGACCCAGTACTTC. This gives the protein CASSLALDGGFGTQYF.

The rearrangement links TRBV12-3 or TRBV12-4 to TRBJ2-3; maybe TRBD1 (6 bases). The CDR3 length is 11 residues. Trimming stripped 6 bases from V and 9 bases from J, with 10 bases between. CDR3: CASSRGQTQYF. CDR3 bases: TGTGCCAGCAGCCGGGGACAAACGCAGTATTTT.

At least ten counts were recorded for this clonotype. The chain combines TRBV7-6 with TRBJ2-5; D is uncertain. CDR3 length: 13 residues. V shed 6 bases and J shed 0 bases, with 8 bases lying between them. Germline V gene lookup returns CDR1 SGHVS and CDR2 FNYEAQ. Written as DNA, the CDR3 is TGTGCCAGCAGGGGAAGACACCAAGAGACCCAGTACTTC. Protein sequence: CASRGRHQETQYF.

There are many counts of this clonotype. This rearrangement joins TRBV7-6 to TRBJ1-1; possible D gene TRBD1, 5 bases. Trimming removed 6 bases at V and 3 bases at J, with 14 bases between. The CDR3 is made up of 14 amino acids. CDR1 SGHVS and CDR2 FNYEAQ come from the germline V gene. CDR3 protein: CASSKPGRYTEAFF. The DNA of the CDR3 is TGTGCCAGCAGTAAGCCGGGACGTTACACTGAAGCTTTCTTT.

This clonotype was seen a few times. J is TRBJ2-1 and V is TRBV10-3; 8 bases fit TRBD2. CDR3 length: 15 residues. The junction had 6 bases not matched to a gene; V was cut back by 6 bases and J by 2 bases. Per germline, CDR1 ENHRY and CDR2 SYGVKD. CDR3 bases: TGTGCCATCAGCAAGACTAGCGAGACCTACAATGAGCAGTTCTTC. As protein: CAISKTSETYNEQFF.

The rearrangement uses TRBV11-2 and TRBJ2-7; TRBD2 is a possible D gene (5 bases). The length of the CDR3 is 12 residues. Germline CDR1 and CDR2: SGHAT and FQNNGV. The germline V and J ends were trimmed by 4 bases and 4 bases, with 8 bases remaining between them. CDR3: CASSSRVYEQYF. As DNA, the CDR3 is TGTGCCAGCAGCTCGAGGGTGTACGAGCAGTACTTC. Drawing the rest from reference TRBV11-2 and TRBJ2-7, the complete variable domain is EAGVAQSPRYKIIEKRQSVAFWCNPISGHATLYWYQQILGQGPKLLIQFQNNGVVDDSQLPKDRFSAERLKGVDSTLKIQPAKLEDSAVYLCASSSRVYEQYFGPGTRLTVT.

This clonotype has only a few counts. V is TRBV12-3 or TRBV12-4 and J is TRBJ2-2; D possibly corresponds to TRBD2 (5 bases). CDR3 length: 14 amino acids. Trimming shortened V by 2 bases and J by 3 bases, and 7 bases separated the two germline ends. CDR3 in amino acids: CASSLFGDTGELFF. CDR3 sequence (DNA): TGTGCCAGCAGTTTATTCGGGGACACCGGGGAGCTGTTTTTT.

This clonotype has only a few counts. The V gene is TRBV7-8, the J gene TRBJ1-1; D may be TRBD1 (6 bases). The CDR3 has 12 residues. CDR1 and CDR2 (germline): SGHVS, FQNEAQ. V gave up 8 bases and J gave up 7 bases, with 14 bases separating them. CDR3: CASPGEGGEAFF. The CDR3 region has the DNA TGTGCCAGCCCGGGGGAAGGGGGTGAAGCTTTCTTT.

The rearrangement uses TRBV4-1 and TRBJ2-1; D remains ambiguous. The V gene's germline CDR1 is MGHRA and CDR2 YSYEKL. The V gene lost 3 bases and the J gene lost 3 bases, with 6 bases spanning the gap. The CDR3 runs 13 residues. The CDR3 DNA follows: TGCGCCAGCAGCCACCCTAACTACAATGAGCAGTTCTTC. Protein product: CASSHPNYNEQFF.

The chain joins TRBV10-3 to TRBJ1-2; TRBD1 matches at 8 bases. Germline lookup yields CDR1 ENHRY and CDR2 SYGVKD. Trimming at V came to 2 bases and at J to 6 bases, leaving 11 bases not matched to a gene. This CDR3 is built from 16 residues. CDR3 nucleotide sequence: TGTGCCATCAGTGAGCCGACTGGACAGGGAAGGGATGGCTACACCTTC. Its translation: CAISEPTGQGRDGYTF.

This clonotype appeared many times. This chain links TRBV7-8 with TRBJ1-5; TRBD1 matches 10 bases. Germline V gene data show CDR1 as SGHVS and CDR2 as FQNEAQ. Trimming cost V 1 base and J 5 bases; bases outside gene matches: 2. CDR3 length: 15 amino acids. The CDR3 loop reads CASSLVGTGDQPQHF. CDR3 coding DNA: TGTGCCAGCAGCTTAGTTGGGACAGGGGATCAGCCCCAGCATTTT.

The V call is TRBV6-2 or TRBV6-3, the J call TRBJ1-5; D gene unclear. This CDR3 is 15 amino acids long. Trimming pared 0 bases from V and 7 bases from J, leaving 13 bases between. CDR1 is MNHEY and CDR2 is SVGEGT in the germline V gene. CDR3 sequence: CASSYSAGREQPQHF. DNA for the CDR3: TGTGCCAGCAGTTACTCCGCGGGGAGAGAGCAGCCCCAGCATTTT.